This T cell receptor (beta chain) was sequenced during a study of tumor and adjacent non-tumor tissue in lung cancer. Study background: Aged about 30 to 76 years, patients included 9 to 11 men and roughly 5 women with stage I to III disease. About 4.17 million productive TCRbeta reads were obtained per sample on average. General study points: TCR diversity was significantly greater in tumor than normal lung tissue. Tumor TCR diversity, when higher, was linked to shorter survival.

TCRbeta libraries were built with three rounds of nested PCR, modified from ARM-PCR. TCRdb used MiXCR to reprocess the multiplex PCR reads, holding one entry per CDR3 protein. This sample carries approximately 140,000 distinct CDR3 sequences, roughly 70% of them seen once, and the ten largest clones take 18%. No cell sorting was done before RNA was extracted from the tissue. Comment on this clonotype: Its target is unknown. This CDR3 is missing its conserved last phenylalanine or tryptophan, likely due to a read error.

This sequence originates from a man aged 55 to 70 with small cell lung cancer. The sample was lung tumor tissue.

CDR3 sequence: CASSPTPSGETQYL. As DNA, the CDR3 is TGTGCCAGCAGTCCAACTCCGTCTGGGGAGACCCAGTACTTA. The chain has TRBV6-5 and TRBJ2-5, with D unclear. Trimming removed 5 bases at V and 5 bases at J, with 15 bases between. CDR3 size: 14 residues. Germline assignment: CDR1 MNHEY and CDR2 SVGAGI.